This T cell receptor beta chain was observed in a study of T cell responses to AZD1222 COVID-19 vaccine. Study-wide results and limits: When two AZD1222 doses had been given, Spike-specific TCR breadth and depth rose. Along spike, vaccine-associated CD4 TCRs were found throughout, with dominance at 160-218 and 743-854. Of the AZD1222 recipients, only five to seven were seropositive at baseline.

About this clone: The antigen is not known.

V lost 1 base to trimming and J lost 0 bases, with 9 bases between them. The CDR3 totals 15 residues. The germline V gene encodes CDR1 LGHDT and CDR2 YNNKEL (reference sequence). Using immunoSEQ multiplex PCR, the repertoire was profiled, and TCRdb retains in-frame clones only, with some absent. This table holds about 80,000 clones, over 75% found once. Investigators merged groups given second doses at roughly 4 or roughly 12 weeks. Sequencing was performed on peripheral blood, taken 28 days after the second AZD1222 dose. This receptor was obtained from an adult who received the AZD1222 COVID-19 vaccine. The genes are TRBV3-1 (or the pseudogene TRBV3-2) and TRBJ1-2; D is uncertain. CDR3 in amino acids: CASSQVMAANYGYTF. The CDR3 DNA is TGTGCCAGCAGCCAAGTTATGGCAGCTAACTATGGCTACACCTTC.